What follows describes a single T cell receptor (beta chain). The CDR3 extends over 14 amino acids. Trimming removed 0 bases from V and 7 bases from J, with 12 bases in between. The germline gives CDR1 ENHRY, CDR2 SYGVKD. Method: immunoSEQ multiplex PCR; TCRdb's copy keeps in-frame clones and lacks some. The sample consists of hundreds of thousands of clones, about nine tenths of them appearing once. The data derive from a study of blood T cell repertoires in COVID-19. The sequenced material came from peripheral blood. The receptor comes from a man between 60 and 70 years old who had recovered from COVID-19. The V call is TRBV10-3, the J call TRBJ2-5, with D hard to call. CDR3 loop: CAISESDAPGTQYF. CDR3 DNA sequence: TGTGCCATCAGTGAGTCAGATGCCCCCGGGACCCAGTACTTC.